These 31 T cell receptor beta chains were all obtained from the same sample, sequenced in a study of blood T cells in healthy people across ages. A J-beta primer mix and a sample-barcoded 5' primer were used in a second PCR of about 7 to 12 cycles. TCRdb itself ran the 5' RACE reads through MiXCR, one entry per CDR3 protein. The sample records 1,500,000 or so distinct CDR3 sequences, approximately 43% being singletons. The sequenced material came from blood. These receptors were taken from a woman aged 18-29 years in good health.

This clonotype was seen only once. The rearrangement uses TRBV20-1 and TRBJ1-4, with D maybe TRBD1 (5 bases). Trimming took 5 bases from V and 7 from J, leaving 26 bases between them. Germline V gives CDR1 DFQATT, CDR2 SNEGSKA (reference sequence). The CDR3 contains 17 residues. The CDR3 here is CSAVGLWEGYLGEKLFF. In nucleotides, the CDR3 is TGCAGTGCTGTCGGCTTGTGGGAGGGGTACTTGGGTGAAAAACTGTTTTTT.

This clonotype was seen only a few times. This CDR3 reads CASSLGQYNYGYTF. The DNA for the CDR3 is TGTGCCAGCAGCCTGGGACAGTATAACTATGGCTACACCTTC. The J gene is TRBJ1-2, the V gene TRBV3-1; 7 positions agree with TRBD1. Germline loops: CDR1 LGHDT, CDR2 YNNKEL (reference sequence). The CDR3 is 14 residues long. V lost 4 bases, J lost 1 base, and 3 bases stayed unmatched.

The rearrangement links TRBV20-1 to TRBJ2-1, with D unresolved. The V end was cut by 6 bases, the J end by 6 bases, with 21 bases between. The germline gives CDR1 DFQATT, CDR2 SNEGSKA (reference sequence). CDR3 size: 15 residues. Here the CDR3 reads CSARSGSKGSNEQFF. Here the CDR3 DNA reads TGCAGTGCCCGATCGGGCTCCAAGGGAAGCAATGAGCAGTTCTTC.

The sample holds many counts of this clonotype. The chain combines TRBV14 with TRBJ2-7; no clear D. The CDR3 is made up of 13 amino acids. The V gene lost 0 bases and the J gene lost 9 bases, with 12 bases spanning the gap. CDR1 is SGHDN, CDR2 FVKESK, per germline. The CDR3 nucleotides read TGTGCCAGCAGCCAAGAGCTAAATTCCATGCAGTACTTC. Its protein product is CASSQELNSMQYF.

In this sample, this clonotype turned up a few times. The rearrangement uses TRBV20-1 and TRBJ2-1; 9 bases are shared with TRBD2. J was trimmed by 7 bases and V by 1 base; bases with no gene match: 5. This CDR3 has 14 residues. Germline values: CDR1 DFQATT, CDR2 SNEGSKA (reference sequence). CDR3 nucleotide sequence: TGCAGTGCTAGAGTAGCGGGGGCAATAAATGAGCAGTTCTTC. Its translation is CSARVAGAINEQFF.

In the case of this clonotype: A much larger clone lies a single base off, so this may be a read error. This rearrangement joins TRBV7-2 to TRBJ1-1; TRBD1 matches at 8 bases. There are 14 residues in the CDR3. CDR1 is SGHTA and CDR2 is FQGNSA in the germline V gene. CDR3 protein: CVSSLGDRFHEAFF. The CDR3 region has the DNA TGTGTCAGCAGCTTAGGGGACAGGTTCCATGAAGCTTTCTTT.

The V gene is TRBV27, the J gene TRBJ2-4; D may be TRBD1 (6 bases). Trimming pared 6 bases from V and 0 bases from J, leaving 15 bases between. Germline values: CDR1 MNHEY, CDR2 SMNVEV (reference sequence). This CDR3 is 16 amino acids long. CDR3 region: CASRDGGILAKNIQYF. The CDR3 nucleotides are TGTGCCAGCAGGGATGGGGGCATTCTAGCCAAAAACATTCAGTACTTC.

CDR3 in amino acids: CSAMPRGQSSYNEQFF. The CDR3 DNA sequence: TGCAGTGCTATGCCCAGGGGCCAAAGCTCCTACAATGAGCAGTTCTTC. V and J are TRBV20-1 and TRBJ2-1, with D perhaps matching TRBD1 (6 bases). The CDR3 totals 16 residues. V shed 4 bases and J shed 0 bases, with 16 bases lying between them. Per germline, CDR1 DFQATT and CDR2 SNEGSKA (reference sequence).

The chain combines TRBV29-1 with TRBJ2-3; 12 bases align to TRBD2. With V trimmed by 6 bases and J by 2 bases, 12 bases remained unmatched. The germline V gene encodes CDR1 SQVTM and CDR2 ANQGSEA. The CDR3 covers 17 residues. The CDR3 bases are TGCAGCGTCAGGACTAGCGGGGCCGCACCGACCACAGATACGCAGTATTTT. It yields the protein CSVRTSGAAPTTDTQYF.

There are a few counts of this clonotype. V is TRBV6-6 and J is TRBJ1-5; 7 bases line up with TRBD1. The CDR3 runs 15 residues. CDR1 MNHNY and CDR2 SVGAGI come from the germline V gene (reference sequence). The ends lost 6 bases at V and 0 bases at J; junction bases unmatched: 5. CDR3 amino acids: CASRPTGTSNQPQHF. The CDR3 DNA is TGTGCCAGCAGGCCGACAGGGACTAGCAATCAGCCCCAGCATTTT.

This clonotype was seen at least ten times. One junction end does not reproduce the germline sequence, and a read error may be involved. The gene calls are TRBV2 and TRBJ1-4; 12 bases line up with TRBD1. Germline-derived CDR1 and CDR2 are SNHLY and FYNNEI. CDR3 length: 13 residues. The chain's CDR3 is CASSGTGGEKLFF. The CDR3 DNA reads TGCGCCAGCTCCGGGACAGGGGGCGAAAAACTGTTTTTT. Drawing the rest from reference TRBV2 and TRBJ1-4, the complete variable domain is EPEVTQTPSHQVTQMGQEVILRCVPISNHLYFYWYRQILGQKVEFLVSFYNNEISEKSEIFDDQFSVERPDGSNFTLKIRSTKLEDSAMYFCASSGTGGEKLFFGSGTQLSVL.

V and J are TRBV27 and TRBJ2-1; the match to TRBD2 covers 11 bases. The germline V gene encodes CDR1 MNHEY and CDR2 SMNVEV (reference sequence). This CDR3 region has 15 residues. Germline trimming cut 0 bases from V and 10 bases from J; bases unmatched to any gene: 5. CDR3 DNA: TGTGCCAGCAGTTTATCTAGCGGGGGGGCATGGGAGCAGTTCTTC. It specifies CASSLSSGGAWEQFF.

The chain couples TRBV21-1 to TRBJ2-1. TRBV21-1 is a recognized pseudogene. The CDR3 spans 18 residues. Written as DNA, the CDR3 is TGTGCCAGCAGCAAAGTTGCGAGATTGAGGGGCTCCTACAATGAGCAGTTCTTC. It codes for CASSKVARLRGSYNEQFF.

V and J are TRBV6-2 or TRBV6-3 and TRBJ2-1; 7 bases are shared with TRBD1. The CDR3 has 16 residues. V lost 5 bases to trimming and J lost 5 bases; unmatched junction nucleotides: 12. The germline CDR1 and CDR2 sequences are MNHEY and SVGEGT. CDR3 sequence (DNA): TGTGCCAGCAGTCCTCTTACAAGGACAGGTAACAATGAGCAGTTCTTC. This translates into CASSPLTRTGNNEQFF.

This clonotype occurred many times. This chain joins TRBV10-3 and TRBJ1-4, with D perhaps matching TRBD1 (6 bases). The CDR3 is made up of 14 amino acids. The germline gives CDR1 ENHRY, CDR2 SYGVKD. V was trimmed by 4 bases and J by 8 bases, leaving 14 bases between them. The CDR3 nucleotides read TGTGCCATCAGTGGTTCGGACAGCGGAGAAAAACTGTTTTTT. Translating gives CAISGSDSGEKLFF.

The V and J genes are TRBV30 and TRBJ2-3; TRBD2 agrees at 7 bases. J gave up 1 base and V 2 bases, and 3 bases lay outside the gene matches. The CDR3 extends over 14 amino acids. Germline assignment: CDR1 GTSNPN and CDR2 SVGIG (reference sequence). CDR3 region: CAWSSGDGTDTQYF. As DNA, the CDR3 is TGTGCCTGGAGTAGCGGGGATGGCACAGATACGCAGTATTTT. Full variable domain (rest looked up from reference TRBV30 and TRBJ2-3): SQTIHQWPATLVQPVGSPLSLECTVEGTSNPNLYWYRQAAGRGLQLLFYSVGIGQISSEVPQNLSASRPQDRQFILSSKKLLLSDSGFYLCAWSSGDGTDTQYFGPGTRLTVL.

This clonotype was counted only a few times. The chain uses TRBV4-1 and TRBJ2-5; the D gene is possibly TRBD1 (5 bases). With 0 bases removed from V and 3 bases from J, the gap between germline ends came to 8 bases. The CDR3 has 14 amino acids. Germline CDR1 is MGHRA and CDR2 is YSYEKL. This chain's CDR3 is CASSQDTGEETQYF. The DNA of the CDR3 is TGCGCCAGCAGCCAAGATACAGGTGAAGAGACCCAGTACTTC.

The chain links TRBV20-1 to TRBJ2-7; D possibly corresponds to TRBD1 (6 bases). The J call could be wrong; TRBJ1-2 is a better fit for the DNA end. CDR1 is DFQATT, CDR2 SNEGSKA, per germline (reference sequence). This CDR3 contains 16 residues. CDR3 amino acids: CSAGDRLRHRLDRYTF. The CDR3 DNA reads TGCAGTGCTGGTGACAGGTTAAGGCACCGCTTGGATCGCTACACCTTC.

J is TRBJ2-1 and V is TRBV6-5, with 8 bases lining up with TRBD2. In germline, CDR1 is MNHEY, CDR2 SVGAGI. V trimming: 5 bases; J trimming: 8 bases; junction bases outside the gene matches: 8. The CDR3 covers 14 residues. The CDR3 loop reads CASSERERSDEQFF. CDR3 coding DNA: TGTGCCAGCAGTGAGCGGGAGAGGTCCGATGAGCAGTTCTTC.

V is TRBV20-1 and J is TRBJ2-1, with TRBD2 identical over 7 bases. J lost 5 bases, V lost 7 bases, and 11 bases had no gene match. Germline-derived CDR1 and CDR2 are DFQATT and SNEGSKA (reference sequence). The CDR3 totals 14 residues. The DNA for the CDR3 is TGCAGTGTTTTGATGCTAGCGGATCACAATGAGCAGTTCTTC. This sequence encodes CSVLMLADHNEQFF.

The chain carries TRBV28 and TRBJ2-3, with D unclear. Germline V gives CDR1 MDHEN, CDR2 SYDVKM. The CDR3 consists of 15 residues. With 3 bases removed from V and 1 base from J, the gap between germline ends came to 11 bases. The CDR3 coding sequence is TGTGCCAGCAGTTTTTGGGAATCCGGCACAGATACGCAGTATTTT. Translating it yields CASSFWESGTDTQYF.

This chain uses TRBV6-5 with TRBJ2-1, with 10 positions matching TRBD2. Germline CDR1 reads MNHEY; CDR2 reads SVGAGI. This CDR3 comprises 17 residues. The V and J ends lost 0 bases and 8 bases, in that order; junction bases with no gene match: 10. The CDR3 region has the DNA TGTGCCAGCAGTTACTCTTTTTCCGCTAGCGGGAGCGATGAGCAGTTCTTC. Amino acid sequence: CASSYSFSASGSDEQFF.

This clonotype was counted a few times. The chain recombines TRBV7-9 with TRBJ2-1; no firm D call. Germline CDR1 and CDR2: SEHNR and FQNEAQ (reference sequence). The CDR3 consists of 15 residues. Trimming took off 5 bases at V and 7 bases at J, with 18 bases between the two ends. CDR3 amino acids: CASSLARKGRNEQFF. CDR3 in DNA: TGTGCCAGCAGCCTTGCCAGGAAGGGTCGTAATGAGCAGTTCTTC.

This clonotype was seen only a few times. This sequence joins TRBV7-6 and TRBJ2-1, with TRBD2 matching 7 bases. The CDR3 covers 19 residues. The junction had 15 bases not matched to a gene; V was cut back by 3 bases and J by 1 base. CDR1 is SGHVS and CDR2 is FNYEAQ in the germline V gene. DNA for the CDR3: TGTGCCAGCAGCTTCTACGGGGGGTCGGGGCTGGGGTCCTACAATGAGCAGTTCTTC. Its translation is CASSFYGGSGLGSYNEQFF.

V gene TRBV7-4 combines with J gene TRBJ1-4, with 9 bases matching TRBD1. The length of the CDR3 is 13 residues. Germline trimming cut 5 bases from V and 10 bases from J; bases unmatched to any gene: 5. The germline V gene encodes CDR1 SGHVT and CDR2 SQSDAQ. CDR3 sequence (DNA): TGTGCCAGCAGCACGGACAGGGGCGGAAAACTGTTTTTT. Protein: CASSTDRGGKLFF.

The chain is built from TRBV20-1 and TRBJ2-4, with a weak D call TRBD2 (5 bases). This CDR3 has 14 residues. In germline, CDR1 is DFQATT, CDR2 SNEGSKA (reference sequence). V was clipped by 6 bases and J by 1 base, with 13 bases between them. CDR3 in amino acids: CSALNPGAKNIQYF. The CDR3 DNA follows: TGCAGTGCCCTTAATCCGGGGGCCAAAAACATTCAGTACTTC.

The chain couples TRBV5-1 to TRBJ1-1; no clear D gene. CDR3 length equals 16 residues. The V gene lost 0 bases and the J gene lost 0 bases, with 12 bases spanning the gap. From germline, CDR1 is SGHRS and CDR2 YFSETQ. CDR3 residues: CASSLVAVGMNTEAFF. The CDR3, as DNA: TGCGCCAGCAGCTTGGTCGCAGTTGGAATGAACACTGAAGCTTTCTTT.

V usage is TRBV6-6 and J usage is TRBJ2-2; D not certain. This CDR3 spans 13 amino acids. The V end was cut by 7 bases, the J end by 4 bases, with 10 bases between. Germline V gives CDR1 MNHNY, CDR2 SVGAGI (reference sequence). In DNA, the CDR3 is TGTGCCAGCACCCGATTGTTCACCGGGGAGCTGTTTTTT. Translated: CASTRLFTGELFF.

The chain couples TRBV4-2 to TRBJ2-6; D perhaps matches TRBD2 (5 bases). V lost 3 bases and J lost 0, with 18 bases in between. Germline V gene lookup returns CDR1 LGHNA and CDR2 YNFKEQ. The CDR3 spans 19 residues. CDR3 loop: CASSQRVGSVSSGANVLTF. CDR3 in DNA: TGTGCCAGCAGCCAGAGGGTCGGCAGCGTAAGCTCTGGGGCCAACGTCCTGACTTTC.

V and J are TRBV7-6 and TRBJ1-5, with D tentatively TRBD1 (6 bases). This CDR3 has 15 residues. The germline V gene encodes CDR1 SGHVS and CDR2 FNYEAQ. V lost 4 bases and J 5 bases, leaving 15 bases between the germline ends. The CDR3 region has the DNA TGTGCCAGCAGCTCCTCTGACAGGACCGATCAGCCCCAGCATTTT. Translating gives CASSSSDRTDQPQHF.

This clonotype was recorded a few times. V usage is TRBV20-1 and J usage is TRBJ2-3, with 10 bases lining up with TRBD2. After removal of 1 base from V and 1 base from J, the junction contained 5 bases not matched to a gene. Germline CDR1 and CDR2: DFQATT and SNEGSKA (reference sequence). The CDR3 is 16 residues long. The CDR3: CSARVGLAGGTDTQYF. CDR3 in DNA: TGCAGTGCTAGAGTGGGGCTAGCGGGAGGCACAGATACGCAGTATTTT.